The clone carrying this TCR beta chain was observed a handful of times. The target antigen is unknown. This entry is derived from a study of T-cell memory formation after mild COVID-19. Study as a whole: Clusters were largely donor specific.

Findings and limits, study-wide: Clones shrinking between day 15 and 85 showed a balanced CD4/CD8 split, and those that grew later tilted toward CD4+. CM and EM subsets held most contracting CD4+ clones; EMRA held CD8+ ones.

Barcoded TCR alpha and TCR beta cDNA libraries with UMIs came from 5'RACE using constant-segment primers. From the 5' RACE reads, TCRdb called clonotypes with MiXCR, one entry per CDR3 protein. Among 540,000 or so distinct CDR3 sequences listed, around 20% were seen once. The sample consisted of PBMCs or a T cell subset sorted from them (not recorded which). The sequence was obtained from an adult woman who had mild COVID-19 (a few samples of this study predate the infection). Cell type and time point are not known.

CDR3 in DNA: TGTGCCAGCAGTGAATCGTGGGGGGCAGGTCCCCAATACGAGCAGTACTTC. Protein: CASSESWGAGPQYEQYF. The genes are TRBV25-1 and TRBJ2-7; D may match TRBD1 or TRBD2 (6 bases each). Trimming removed 1 base from V and 4 bases from J, with 20 bases in between. The germline V gene encodes CDR1 MGHDK and CDR2 SYGVNS. The CDR3 runs to 17 residues.